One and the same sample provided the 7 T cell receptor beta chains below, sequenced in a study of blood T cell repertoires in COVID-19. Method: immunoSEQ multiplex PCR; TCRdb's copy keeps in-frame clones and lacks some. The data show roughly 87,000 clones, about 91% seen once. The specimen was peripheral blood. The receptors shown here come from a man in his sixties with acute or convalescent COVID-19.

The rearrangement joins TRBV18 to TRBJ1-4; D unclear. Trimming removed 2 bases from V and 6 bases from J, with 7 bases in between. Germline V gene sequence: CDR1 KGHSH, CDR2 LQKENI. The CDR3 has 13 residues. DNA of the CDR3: TGTGCCAGCTCACCAGAGGGTGATGAAAAACTGTTTTTT. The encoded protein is CASSPEGDEKLFF. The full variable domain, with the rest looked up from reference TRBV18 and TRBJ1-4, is NAGVMQNPRHLVRRRGQEARLRCSPMKGHSHVYWYRQLPEEGLKFMVYLQKENIIDESGMPKERFSAEFPKEGPSILRIQQVVRGDSAAYFCASSPEGDEKLFFGSGTQLSVL.

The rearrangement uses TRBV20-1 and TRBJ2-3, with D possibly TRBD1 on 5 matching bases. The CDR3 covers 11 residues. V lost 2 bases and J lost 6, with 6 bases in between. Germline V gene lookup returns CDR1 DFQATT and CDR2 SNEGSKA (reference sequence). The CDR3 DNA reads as TGCAGTGCTAGACAGGGTGATACGCAGTATTTT. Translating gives CSARQGDTQYF.

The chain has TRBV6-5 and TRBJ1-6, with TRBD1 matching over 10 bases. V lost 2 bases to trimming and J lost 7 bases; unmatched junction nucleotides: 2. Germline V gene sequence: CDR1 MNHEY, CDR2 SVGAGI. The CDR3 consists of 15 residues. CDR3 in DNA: TGTGCCAGCAGTTACGGGACAGGGGTCAATTCACCCCTCCACTTT. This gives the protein CASSYGTGVNSPLHF.

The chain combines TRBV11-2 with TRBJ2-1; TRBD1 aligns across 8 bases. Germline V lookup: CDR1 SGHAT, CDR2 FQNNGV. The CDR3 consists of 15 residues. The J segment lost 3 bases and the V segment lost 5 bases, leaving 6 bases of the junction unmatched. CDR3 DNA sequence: TGTGCCAGCAGCATACCGGGACAGGTCTACAATGAGCAGTTCTTC. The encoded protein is CASSIPGQVYNEQFF.

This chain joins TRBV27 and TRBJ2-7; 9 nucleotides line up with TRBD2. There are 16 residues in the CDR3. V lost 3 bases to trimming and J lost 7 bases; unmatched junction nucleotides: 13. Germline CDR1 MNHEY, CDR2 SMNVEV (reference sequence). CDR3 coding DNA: TGTGCCAGCAGTTTTTCAGTCGGGACTAGCATCCCGGAGCAGTACTTC. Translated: CASSFSVGTSIPEQYF.

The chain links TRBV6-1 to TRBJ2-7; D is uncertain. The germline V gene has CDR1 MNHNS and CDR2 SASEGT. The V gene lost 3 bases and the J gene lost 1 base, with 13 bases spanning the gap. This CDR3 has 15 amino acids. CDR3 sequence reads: CASSEGLFGSYEQYF. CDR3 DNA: TGTGCCAGCAGTGAGGGCCTTTTTGGGTCCTACGAGCAGTACTTC.

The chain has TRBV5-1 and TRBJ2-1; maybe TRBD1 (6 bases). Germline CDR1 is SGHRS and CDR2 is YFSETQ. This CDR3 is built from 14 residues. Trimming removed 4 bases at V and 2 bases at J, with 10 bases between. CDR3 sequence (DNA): TGCGCCAGCAGCGCCAGGACAGCCTACAATGAGCAGTTCTTC. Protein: CASSARTAYNEQFF.